This T cell receptor (beta chain) was found in a study of identifying expanded T cells in peripheral blood. TCRdb keeps only in-frame clones here, not all; method: immunoSEQ multiplex PCR. The table includes approximately 79,000 clones, almost 90% detected once. This CDR3 has 13 residues. In germline, CDR1 is LNHDA, CDR2 SQIVND (reference sequence). V gave up 9 bases and J gave up 4 bases; unmatched junction bases: 4. Collection occurred without any documented infections or immune events in donors. Points on this clone: What it binds is not known.

Overall study findings and caveats: Clone count variance between roughly 2-week samples rose with total template count. Over approximately two and four weeks, about 15 and 18 clones changed, versus around 1.1 between replicates.

This receptor was taken from a person between 18 and 69 years old in good health. The chain uses TRBV19 and TRBJ1-1, with 11 bases that match TRBD1. Sequenced material: blood. For the CDR3, the DNA is TGTGCCAGCCATGGGACAGGGGGCACTGAAGCTTTCTTT. Encoded protein: CASHGTGGTEAFF.